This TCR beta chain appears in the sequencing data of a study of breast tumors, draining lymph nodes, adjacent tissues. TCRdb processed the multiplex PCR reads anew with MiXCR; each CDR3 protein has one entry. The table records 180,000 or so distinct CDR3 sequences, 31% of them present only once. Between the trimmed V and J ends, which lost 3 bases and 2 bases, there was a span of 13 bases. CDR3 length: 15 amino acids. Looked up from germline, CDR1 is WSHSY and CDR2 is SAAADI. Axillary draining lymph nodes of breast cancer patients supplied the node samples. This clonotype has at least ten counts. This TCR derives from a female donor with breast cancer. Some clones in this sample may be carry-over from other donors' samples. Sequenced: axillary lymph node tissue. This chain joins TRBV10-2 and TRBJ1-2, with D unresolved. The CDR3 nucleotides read TGCGCCAGCAGTGAATATCTGTTGGGGAACTATGGCTACACCTTC. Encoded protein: CASSEYLLGNYGYTF.